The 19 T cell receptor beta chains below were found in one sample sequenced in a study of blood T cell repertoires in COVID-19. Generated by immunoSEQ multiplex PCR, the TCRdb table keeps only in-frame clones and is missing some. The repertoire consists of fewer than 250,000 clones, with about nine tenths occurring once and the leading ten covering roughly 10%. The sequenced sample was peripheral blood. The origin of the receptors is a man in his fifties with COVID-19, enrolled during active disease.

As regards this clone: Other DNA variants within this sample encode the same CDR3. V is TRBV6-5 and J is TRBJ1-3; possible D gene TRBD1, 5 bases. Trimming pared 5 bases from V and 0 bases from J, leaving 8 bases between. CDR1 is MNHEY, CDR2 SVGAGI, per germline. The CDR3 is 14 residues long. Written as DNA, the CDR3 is TGTGCCAGCAGTCGGGGGAGCTCTGGAAACACCATATATTTT. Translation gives CASSRGSSGNTIYF.

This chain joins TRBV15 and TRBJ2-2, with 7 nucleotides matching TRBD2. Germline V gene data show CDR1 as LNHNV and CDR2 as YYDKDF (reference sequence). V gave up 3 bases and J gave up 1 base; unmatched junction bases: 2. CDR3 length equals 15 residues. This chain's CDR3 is CATSRGGGNTGELFF. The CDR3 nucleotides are TGTGCCACCAGCAGGGGCGGGGGGAACACCGGGGAGCTGTTTTTT.

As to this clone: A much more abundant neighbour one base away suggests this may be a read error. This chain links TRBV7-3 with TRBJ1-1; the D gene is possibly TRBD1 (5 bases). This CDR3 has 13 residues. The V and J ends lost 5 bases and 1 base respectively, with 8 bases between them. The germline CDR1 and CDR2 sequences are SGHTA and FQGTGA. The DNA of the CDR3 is TGTGCCAGCAGCCCTACAGGGAACACTGAAGCTTTCTTT. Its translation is CASSPTGNTEAFF.

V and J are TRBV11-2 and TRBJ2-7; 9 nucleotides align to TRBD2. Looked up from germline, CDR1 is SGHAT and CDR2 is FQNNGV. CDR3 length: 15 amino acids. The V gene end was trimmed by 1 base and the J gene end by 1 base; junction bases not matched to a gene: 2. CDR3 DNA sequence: TGTGCCAGCAGCTTAGGACTAGCGGTTTCCTACGAGCAGTACTTC. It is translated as CASSLGLAVSYEQYF. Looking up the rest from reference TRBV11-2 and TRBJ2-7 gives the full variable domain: EAGVAQSPRYKIIEKRQSVAFWCNPISGHATLYWYQQILGQGPKLLIQFQNNGVVDDSQLPKDRFSAERLKGVDSTLKIQPAKLEDSAVYLCASSLGLAVSYEQYFGPGTRLTVT.

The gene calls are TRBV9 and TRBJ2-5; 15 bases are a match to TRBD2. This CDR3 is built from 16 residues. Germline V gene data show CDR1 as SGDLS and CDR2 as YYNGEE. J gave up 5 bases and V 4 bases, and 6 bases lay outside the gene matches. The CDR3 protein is CASSPRGTSGRETQYF. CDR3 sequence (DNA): TGTGCCAGCAGCCCACGAGGGACTAGCGGGAGGGAGACCCAGTACTTC. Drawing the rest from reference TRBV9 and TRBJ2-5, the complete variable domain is DSGVTQTPKHLITATGQRVTLRCSPRSGDLSVYWYQQSLDQGLQFLIQYYNGEERAKGNILERFSAQQFPDLHSELNLSSLELGDSALYFCASSPRGTSGRETQYFGPGTRLLVL.

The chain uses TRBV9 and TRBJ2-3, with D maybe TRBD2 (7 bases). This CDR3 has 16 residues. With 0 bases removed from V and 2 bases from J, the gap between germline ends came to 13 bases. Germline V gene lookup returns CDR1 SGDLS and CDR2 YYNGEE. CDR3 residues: CASSVAFGGPTDTQYF. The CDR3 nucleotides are TGTGCCAGCAGCGTAGCCTTCGGGGGGCCCACAGATACGCAGTATTTT.

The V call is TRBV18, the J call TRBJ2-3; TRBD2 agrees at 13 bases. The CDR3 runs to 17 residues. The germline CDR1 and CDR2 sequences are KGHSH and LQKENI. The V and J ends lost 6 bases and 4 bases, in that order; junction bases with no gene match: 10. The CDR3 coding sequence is TGTGCCAGCTCTATAGGACTAGCGGGAGTTGGGGCAGATACGCAGTATTTT. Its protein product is CASSIGLAGVGADTQYF.

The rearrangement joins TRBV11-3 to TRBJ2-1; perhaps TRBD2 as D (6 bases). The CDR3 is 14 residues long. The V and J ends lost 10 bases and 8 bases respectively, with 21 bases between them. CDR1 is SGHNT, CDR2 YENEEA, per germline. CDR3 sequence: CATPRWTGEDEQFF. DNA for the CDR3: TGTGCCACCCCCCGCTGGACGGGAGAGGATGAGCAGTTCTTC.

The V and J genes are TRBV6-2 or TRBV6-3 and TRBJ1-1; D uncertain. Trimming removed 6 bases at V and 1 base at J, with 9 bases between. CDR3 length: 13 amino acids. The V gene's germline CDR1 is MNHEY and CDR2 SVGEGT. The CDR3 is CASSWLGNTEAFF. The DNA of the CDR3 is TGTGCCAGCAGCTGGCTAGGGAACACTGAAGCTTTCTTT.

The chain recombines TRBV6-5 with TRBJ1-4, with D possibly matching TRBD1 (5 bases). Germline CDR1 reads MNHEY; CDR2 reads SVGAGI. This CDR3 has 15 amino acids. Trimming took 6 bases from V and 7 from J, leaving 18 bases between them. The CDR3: CASSSGGGEIEKLFF. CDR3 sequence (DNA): TGTGCCAGCAGCTCCGGCGGGGGGGAGATTGAAAAACTGTTTTTT.

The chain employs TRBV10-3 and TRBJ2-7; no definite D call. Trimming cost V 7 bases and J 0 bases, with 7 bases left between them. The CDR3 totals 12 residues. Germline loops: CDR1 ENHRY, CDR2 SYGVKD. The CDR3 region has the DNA TGTGCCATCATGGGCAGCTCCTACGAGCAGTACTTC. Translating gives CAIMGSSYEQYF.

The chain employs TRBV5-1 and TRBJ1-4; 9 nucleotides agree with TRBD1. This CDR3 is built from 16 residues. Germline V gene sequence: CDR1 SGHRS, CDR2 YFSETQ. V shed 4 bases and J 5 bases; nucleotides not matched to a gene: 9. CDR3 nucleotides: TGCGCCAGCAGCAAACCCGGGACAGGGAGAAATGAAAAACTGTTTTTT. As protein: CASSKPGTGRNEKLFF.

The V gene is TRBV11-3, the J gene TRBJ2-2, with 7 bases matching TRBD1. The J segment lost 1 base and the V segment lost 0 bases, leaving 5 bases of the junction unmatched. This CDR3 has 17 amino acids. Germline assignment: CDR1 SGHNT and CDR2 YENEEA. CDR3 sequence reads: CASSLERDSLNTGELFF. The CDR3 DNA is TGTGCCAGCAGCTTAGAGAGGGACAGCCTGAACACCGGGGAGCTGTTTTTT. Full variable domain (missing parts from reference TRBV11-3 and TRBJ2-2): EAGVVQSPRYKIIEKKQPVAFWCNPISGHNTLYWYLQNLGQGPELLIRYENEEAVDDSQLPKDRFSAERLKGVDSTLKIQPAELGDSAVYLCASSLERDSLNTGELFFGEGSRLTVL.

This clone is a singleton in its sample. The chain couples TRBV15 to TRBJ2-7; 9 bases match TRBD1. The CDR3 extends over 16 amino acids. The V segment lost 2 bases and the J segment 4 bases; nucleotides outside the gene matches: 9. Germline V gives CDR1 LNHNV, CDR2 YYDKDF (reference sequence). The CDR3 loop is CATSRQHRGRNYEQYF. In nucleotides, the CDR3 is TGTGCCACCAGCAGACAACACAGGGGGCGAAATTACGAGCAGTACTTC.

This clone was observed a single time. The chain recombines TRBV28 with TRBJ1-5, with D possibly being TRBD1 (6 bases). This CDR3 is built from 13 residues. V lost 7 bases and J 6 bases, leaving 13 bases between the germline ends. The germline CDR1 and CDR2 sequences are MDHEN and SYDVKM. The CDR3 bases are TGTGCCAGCAATACTCAAGGGGGTCAGCCCCAGCATTTT. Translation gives CASNTQGGQPQHF.

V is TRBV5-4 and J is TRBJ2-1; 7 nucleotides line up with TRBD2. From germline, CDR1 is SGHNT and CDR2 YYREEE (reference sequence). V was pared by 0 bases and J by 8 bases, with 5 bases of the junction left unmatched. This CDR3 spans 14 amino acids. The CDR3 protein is CASSLVGGVYEQFF. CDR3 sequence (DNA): TGTGCCAGCAGCTTGGTTGGGGGGGTGTATGAGCAGTTCTTC.

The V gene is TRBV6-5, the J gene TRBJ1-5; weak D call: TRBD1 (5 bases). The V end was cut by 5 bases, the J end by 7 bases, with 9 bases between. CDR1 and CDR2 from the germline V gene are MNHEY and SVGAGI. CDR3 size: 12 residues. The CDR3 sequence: CASSIDSQPQHF. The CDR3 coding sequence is TGTGCCAGCAGTATCGACAGCCAGCCCCAGCATTTT.

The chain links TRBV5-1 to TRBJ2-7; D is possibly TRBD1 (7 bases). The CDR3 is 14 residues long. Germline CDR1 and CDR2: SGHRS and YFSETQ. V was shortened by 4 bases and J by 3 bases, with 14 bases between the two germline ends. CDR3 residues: CASSRGTANYEQYF. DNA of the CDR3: TGCGCCAGCAGCCGGGGGACAGCTAACTACGAGCAGTACTTC.

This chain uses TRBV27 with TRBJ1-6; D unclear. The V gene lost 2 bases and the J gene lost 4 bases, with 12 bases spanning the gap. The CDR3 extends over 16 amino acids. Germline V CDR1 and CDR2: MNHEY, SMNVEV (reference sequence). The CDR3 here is CASSLRSAVYNSPLHF. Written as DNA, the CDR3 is TGTGCCAGCAGTTTAAGGTCAGCGGTATATAATTCACCCCTCCACTTT.